Here is one TCR beta chain with its context. The antigen is undetermined. These data are taken from a study of shared clonotypes between healthy human individuals. The wider study: The donor group consisted of a couple of women and a few men, aged 18 to 49.

Overall study findings and caveats: An anticipated effect of sequencing depth on clonotype sharing among donors was recognized. Since donors were few, the genetic and exposure-history diversity represented was limited.

Method: immunoSEQ multiplex PCR; TCRdb's copy keeps in-frame clones and lacks some. The table lists 530,000 or so clones, nearly 80% of them singletons, with approximately 13% in the top ten. This sequence was found in a woman in her forties in good health. Some clones in this sample may be carry-over from other donors' samples. Sequencing input: PBMCs.

Here the CDR3 reads CASRVGLSSGANVLTF. As DNA, the CDR3 is TGTGCCAGCCGAGTGGGACTAAGCTCTGGGGCCAACGTCCTGACTTTC. The chain combines TRBV7-3 with TRBJ2-6; 7 bases line up with TRBD2. The CDR3 contains 16 residues. The junction had 7 bases not matched to a gene; V was cut back by 8 bases and J by 0 bases. Germline V lookup: CDR1 SGHTA, CDR2 FQGTGA.